This T cell receptor beta chain originates from a study of T cells in Graves' hyperthyroidism and ophthalmopathy. The study's findings and limits: Most thyroid clonotypes expanded above 0.001 were also detected in blood.

Amplification of TCR beta CDR3 regions was performed using RNA transcripts as template. TCR CDR3 regions were first amplified by RT-PCR with HTBI primers. TCRdb ran MiXCR on the multiplex PCR reads and lists one entry per CDR3 protein. The data contain more than 550,000 distinct CDR3 sequences, about 17% of them singletons. This clonotype was seen a handful of times. Its specificity is not known. Input material: blood. The source is a woman in her 50s with Graves' hyperthyroidism that later progressed to Graves' ophthalmopathy.

The CDR3 loop is CASSQEIGTGLEKLFF. CDR3 coding DNA: TGTGCCAGCAGCCAAGAAATCGGAACAGGGCTTGAAAAACTGTTTTTT. This chain links TRBV3-1 with TRBJ1-4, with D perhaps TRBD1 (6 bases). The CDR3 loop spans 16 amino acids. The germline CDR1 and CDR2 sequences are LGHDT and YNNKEL (reference sequence). V shed 0 bases and J shed 7 bases, with 15 bases lying between them.